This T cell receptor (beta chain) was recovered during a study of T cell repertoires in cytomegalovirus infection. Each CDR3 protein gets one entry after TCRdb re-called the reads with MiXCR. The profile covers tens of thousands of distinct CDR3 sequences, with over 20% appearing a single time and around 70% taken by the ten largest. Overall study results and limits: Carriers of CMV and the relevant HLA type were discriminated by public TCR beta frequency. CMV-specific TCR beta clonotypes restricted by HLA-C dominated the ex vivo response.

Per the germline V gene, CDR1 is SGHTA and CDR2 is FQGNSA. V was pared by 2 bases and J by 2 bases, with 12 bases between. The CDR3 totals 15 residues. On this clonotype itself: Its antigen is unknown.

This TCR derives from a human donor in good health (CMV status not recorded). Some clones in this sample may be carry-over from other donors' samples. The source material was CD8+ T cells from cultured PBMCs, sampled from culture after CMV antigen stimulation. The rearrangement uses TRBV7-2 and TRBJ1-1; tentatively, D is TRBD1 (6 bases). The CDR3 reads CASSLWLGGNTEAFF. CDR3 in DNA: TGTGCCAGCAGCTTATGGCTTGGGGGCAACACTGAAGCTTTCTTT.